These 26 T cell receptor delta chains came from one sample sequenced in a study of γδ T cells in repeated Plasmodium falciparum infection. TCRdb ran CATT on the multiplex PCR reads. The sample has about 51,000 delta-chain clones, roughly 2% seen once; the top ten hold 20% to 25%. Vgamma9/Vdelta2+ and Vdelta2-negative gammadelta T cells were flow-sorted from PBMC for bulk sequencing. The sample consisted of gamma-delta T cells from blood. The receptor source for this set is a pool of human donors (malaria-infected and uninfected, not separated).

Points on this clone: A far larger clone differs by one base, so this is likely a read error. Other DNA sequences within the sample encode an identical CDR3. V is TRDV1 and J is TRDJ1, with D perhaps TRDD3 (5 bases). TCRdb lists no J gene, so it was determined here by aligning the DNA to germline. Germline assignment: CDR1 TSWWSYY and CDR2 QGS. Trimming removed 3 bases from V and 0 bases from J, with 29 bases in between. The CDR3 loop spans 21 amino acids. CDR3 bases: TGTGCTCTTGGGGATGGGCGTACACCCCGGGGGCCGTGGGAGTACACCGATAAACTCATCTTT. This encodes CALGDGRTPRGPWEYTDKLIF.

A few counts support this clone. This probably arose from a read error, given a far larger clone one base away. Other DNA sequences in the sample encode the same CDR3. The CDR3 protein is CALGNRIPYWGPRGAAQLFF. In DNA, the CDR3 is TGTGCTCTTGGGAATCGTATCCCGTACTGGGGGCCCCGAGGGGCAGCACAACTCTTCTTC. The V gene is TRDV1; the J gene was not called; TRDD3 reflects the table's D call only, with no check against the DNA. The germline CDR1 and CDR2 sequences are TSWWSYY and QGS. This CDR3 region has 20 residues.

To note about this clone: TCRdb's entry gives the protein of a much larger clone, which mismatches this DNA's translation at residue 11, likely from a read error; the protein reported here is translated from the DNA. The chain combines TRDV2 with TRDJ1; 8 bases line up with TRDD3. TCRdb leaves out the J gene; it was filled in here by matching the DNA to germline. The CDR3 loop spans 15 amino acids. From germline, CDR1 is GEAIGNYY and CDR2 EKD. The CDR3 sequence: CACDSLGDNTAKLIF. The DNA for the CDR3 is TGTGCCTGTGACTCCCTGGGGGACAACACCGCTAAACTCATCTTT.

This clone came up a few times. A far bigger clonotype differs at one base, so this is likely a read error. Other DNA sequences from this sample encode an identical CDR3 as well. V gene TRDV1 combines with J gene TRDJ1; D might be TRDD2 or TRDD3, each matching 9 bases. Germline V lookup: CDR1 TSWWSYY, CDR2 QGS. Trimming shortened V by 3 bases and J by 5 bases, and 22 bases separated the two germline ends. There are 17 residues in the CDR3. The CDR3 nucleotides read TGTGCTCTTGGGGACCTTCCTACCGGGGATACGGGGGATAAACTCATCTTT. This encodes CALGDLPTGDTGDKLIF.

This clone was found a few times. TCRdb pairs this DNA with a much larger clone's protein that differs at residue 13, likely a read error; the protein shown was translated from the DNA. The chain combines TRAV38-2/DV8 with TRDJ1; TRDD3 matches at 10 bases. Here the J gene came from matching the DNA to germline, since TCRdb omits it. The CDR3 runs to 17 residues. J was trimmed by 9 bases and V by 0 bases; bases with no gene match: 14. The germline gives CDR1 TSESDYY, CDR2 QEAYKQQN. The CDR3 is CAYRSAGPYWGMGELIF. CDR3 DNA: TGTGCTTATAGGAGCGCGGGACCGTACTGGGGGATGGGCGAACTCATCTTT.

This clone was counted a few times. A far larger clone is just one base off, so this is likely a read error. Other DNA sequences in the sample encode the same CDR3. The chain is built from TRDV1 and TRDJ1, with D possibly matching TRDD3 (5 bases). The J gene was missing in TCRdb and was found by matching the end of the DNA to germline. Germline values: CDR1 TSWWSYY, CDR2 QGS. This CDR3 comprises 22 residues. V lost 5 bases and J 0 bases, leaving 34 bases between the germline ends. The CDR3 DNA sequence: TGTGCTCTTGGGCAAATCCTCCTTGGAACGGCCCCAGGGGGCCCGTACACCGATAAACTCATCTTT. Translated, it gives CALGQILLGTAPGGPYTDKLIF.

This clone was observed a few times. TCRdb's listed protein matches a much larger clone and diverges from this DNA's translation at residue 14, likely through a read error; the protein shown comes from the DNA. V usage is TRDV1 and J usage is TRDJ3; 8 bases agree with TRDD3. TCRdb leaves out the J gene; it was filled in here by matching the DNA to germline. Germline values: CDR1 TSWWSYY, CDR2 QGS. The CDR3 runs 24 residues. J gave up 0 bases and V 1 base, and 20 bases lay outside the gene matches. The CDR3 DNA reads TGTGCTCTTGGGGAACCGGTCCTTCAAACTGGGGGCCAGACCAACTCCTGGGACACCCGACAGATGTTTTTC. It codes for CALGEPVLQTGGQTNSWDTRQMFF.

A few counts support this clone. This likely stems from a read error, as it lies one base from a far larger clone. Other DNA sequences in the same sample also yield this CDR3. The CDR3: CALGEYGLPRLYWGSTSSWDTRQMFF. The CDR3 nucleotides read TGTGCTCTTGGGGAATACGGCCTTCCGCGGTTGTACTGGGGGTCCACCAGCTCCTGGGACACCCGACAGATGTTTTTC. V and J are TRDV1 and TRDJ3, with 8 nucleotides matching TRDD3. Because TCRdb records no J gene, it was assigned here through a match of the DNA to germline. The germline V gene encodes CDR1 TSWWSYY and CDR2 QGS. The V gene end was trimmed by 2 bases and the J gene end by 0 bases; junction bases not matched to a gene: 27. The CDR3 totals 26 residues.

A note on this clone: The amino acid sequence in TCRdb belongs to a much larger clone and departs from this DNA's translation at residue 4, likely a sequencing read error; the sequence shown is translated from the DNA. The chain links TRDV3 to TRDJ1, with D hard to call. Because TCRdb records no J gene, it was assigned here through a match of the DNA to germline. Germline lookup yields CDR1 TVYSNPD and CDR2 GDNSRS (reference sequence). This CDR3 is built from 16 residues. V shed 0 bases and J shed 0 bases, with 17 bases lying between them. CDR3 coding DNA: TGTGCCTTTAGCCCGCCCTGCAACCCAGACACCGATAAACTCATCTTT. It codes for CAFSPPCNPDTDKLIF. The full variable domain, rest sourced from reference TRDV3 and TRDJ1, is CDKVTQSSPDQTVASGSEVVLLCTYDTVYSNPDLFWYRIRPDYSFQFVFYGDNSRSEGADFTQGRFSVKHILTQKAFHLVISPVRTEDSATYYCAFSPPCNPDTDKLIFGKGTRVTVEP.

For this clone: TCRdb's entry gives the protein of a much larger clone, which mismatches this DNA's translation at residue 13, likely from a read error; the protein reported here is translated from the DNA. The chain uses TRDV3 and TRDJ1, with 8 bases fitting TRDD3. The J gene, left out of TCRdb, was set here by checking the DNA against germline. There are 25 residues in the CDR3. V was clipped by 1 base and J by 4 bases; unmatched bases: 41. Germline CDR1 TVYSNPD, CDR2 GDNSRS (reference sequence). For the CDR3, the DNA is TGTGCCTTTATCCCTTTTTTAGTGAAGGGTTATACTAGGGGATACCCTCCGGGAGTTGGCGATAAACTCATCTTT. Translation: CAFIPFLVKGYTRGYPPGVGDKLIF.

This clone was observed once. The chain uses TRDV2 and TRDJ1; 8 bases map to TRDD3. TCRdb offers no J gene call, so here the DNA was matched to germline to obtain one. Trimming cost V 0 bases and J 2 bases; bases outside gene matches: 16. CDR1 and CDR2 (germline): GEAIGNYY, EKD. The CDR3 is made up of 19 amino acids. The CDR3 nucleotides read TGTGCCTGTGACACCCCCTTACTGGGGGCCTTTCCCGGGACCGATAAACTCATCTTT. It yields the protein CACDTPLLGAFPGTDKLIF.

This clone has a count of ten or more. The rearrangement uses TRDV1 and TRDJ1; D might be TRDD3 (5 bases). The CDR3 contains 15 residues. V was pared by 4 bases and J by 1 base, with 13 bases between. Germline loops: CDR1 TSWWSYY, CDR2 QGS. Here the CDR3 reads CALGARGLGTDKLIF. CDR3 nucleotide sequence: TGTGCTCTTGGGGCCCGGGGGCTGGGCACCGATAAACTCATCTTT.

About this clone itself: The TCRdb protein, from a much larger clone, departs from this DNA's translation at residue 13, likely by read error; the protein shown derives from the DNA. V usage is TRDV2 and J usage is TRDJ1; 8 positions match TRDD3. The J gene, absent from TCRdb, was called here by matching the DNA to germline. Germline CDR1 GEAIGNYY, CDR2 EKD. This CDR3 region has 17 residues. CDR3 residues: CACDAVGDGGYTGKLIF. The CDR3 bases are TGTGCCTGTGACGCGGTGGGGGATGGGGGCTACACCGGTAAACTCATCTTT.

A word on this clone: The protein TCRdb gives is from a much larger clone and does not agree with this DNA's translation at residue 10, likely a read error; the protein shown here comes from the DNA. V is TRDV2 and J is TRDJ3; TRDD3 aligns across 10 bases. TCRdb does not report a J gene; here it was assigned by matching the DNA to germline references. This CDR3 comprises 20 residues. V gave up 3 bases and J gave up 4 bases; unmatched junction bases: 14. Germline-derived CDR1 and CDR2 are GEAIGNYY and EKD. In DNA, the CDR3 is TGTGCCTGTGACCCAGTACTGGGGGATGCCGCGTCATGGGACACCCGACAGATGTTTTTC. Amino acid sequence: CACDPVLGDAASWDTRQMFF.

The sample holds many counts of this clone. The protein in TCRdb stems from a much larger clone and differs at residue 22 from this DNA's translation, likely a read error; here the protein is translated from the DNA. The V and J genes are TRDV1 and TRDJ1, with a possible D match to TRDD3 (8 bases). Per germline, CDR1 TSWWSYY and CDR2 QGS. This CDR3 is built from 24 residues. The CDR3 region has the DNA TGTGCCCTGGGCAAATTCCTACTTCTCCCCTGGGGGACAAAAATCCCGAGGTACACCGATAAACCCATCTTT. This gives the protein CALGKFLLLPWGTKIPRYTDKPIF.

This clone was seen ten or more times. A far larger clone is one base from this, pointing to a likely read error. Other DNA sequences in this specimen translate into the identical CDR3. This sequence joins TRDV1 and TRDJ2; 10 nucleotides line up with TRDD3. This CDR3 is 24 amino acids long. Germline lookup yields CDR1 TSWWSYY and CDR2 QGS. With 5 bases clipped from V and 4 bases from J, the junction kept 31 bases outside the gene matches. This CDR3 reads CALGKRLAILFKLLGDMSTAQLFF. The DNA of the CDR3 is TGTGCTCTTGGGAAGCGTTTGGCAATACTTTTCAAACTCCTGGGGGATATGTCGACAGCACAACTCTTCTTT.

This clone was counted a few times. The protein TCRdb gives is from a much larger clone and does not agree with this DNA's translation at residue 20, likely a read error; the protein shown here comes from the DNA. A V gene of TRDV3 was called, but no J gene was assigned; whether TRDD3, the table's D call, matches the DNA was not checked. Per the germline V gene, CDR1 is TVYSNPD and CDR2 is GDNSRS (reference sequence). This CDR3 spans 21 amino acids. Here the CDR3 reads CAFSFLRAYWGIRSYTDKLTF. The CDR3 DNA sequence: TGTGCCTTTTCCTTCCTACGGGCATACTGGGGGATACGCTCGTACACCGATAAACTCACCTTT.

To note about this clone: The amino acid sequence in TCRdb belongs to a much larger clone and departs from this DNA's translation at residue 22, likely a sequencing read error; the sequence shown is translated from the DNA. The J gene has no call, while the V gene is TRDV1; the D segment call TRDD3 is taken from the table without a DNA check. The germline V gene encodes CDR1 TSWWSYY and CDR2 QGS. The CDR3 extends over 24 amino acids. CDR3 bases: TGTGCTCTTGGGGAACCTCCCAGACCCTTCCTCTTATACTGGGGGATACCGTACACCGATAAACCCATCTTT. Residues: CALGEPPRPFLLYWGIPYTDKPIF.

This clone was detected a few times. TCRdb pairs this DNA with a much larger clone's protein that differs at residue 16, likely a read error; the protein shown was translated from the DNA. The rearrangement joins TRDV2 to TRDJ1; 10 bases are a match to TRDD3. No J gene is reported in TCRdb; it was inferred here by comparing the DNA with germline. The CDR3 consists of 20 residues. Looked up from germline, CDR1 is GEAIGNYY and CDR2 is EKD. Unmatched junction bases numbered 21, after V lost 0 bases and J lost 6 bases. CDR3 loop: CACDTGTTLRWGIHSNKLIF. Here the CDR3 DNA reads TGTGCCTGTGACACCGGCACCACTCTTAGGTGGGGGATACATAGCAATAAACTCATCTTT.

This clone was observed at least ten times. TCRdb lists the protein of a much larger clone for this DNA, which differs at residue 8, so this is likely a read error; the protein given here is translated from the DNA itself. The chain employs TRDV2 and TRDJ1; a possible D gene is TRDD3 (5 bases). Matching the DNA to germline supplied the J gene, which TCRdb does not give. V lost 5 bases, J lost 1 base, and 22 bases lay in between. The CDR3 runs 17 residues. CDR1 and CDR2 from the germline V gene are GEAIGNYY and EKD. The CDR3 protein is CACGIGGVRWCTDKLIF. CDR3 sequence (DNA): TGTGCCTGTGGGATAGGGGGGGTACGTTGGTGCACCGATAAACTCATCTTT.

This clone has a count of ten or more. The V and J genes are TRDV1 and TRDJ1; 9 bases are shared with TRDD3. The germline V gene encodes CDR1 TSWWSYY and CDR2 QGS. After removal of 1 base from V and 2 bases from J, the junction contained 8 bases not matched to a gene. The CDR3 has 17 residues. The CDR3, as DNA: TGTGCTCTTGGGGAACCACCCTGGGGGATCTTAACCGATAAACTCATCTTT. Its translation is CALGEPPWGILTDKLIF.

Turning to this clone: TCRdb's protein, taken from a much larger clone, differs from this DNA's translation at residue 11, likely owing to a read error; the protein displayed comes from the DNA. The chain joins TRDV1 to TRDJ1; 9 nucleotides align to TRDD3. No J gene was available from TCRdb, and it was assigned here by a germline match of the DNA. CDR3 length equals 27 residues. V dropped 1 base and J dropped 2; count of bases not matched to a gene: 38. The germline V gene has CDR1 TSWWSYY and CDR2 QGS. Here the CDR3 DNA reads TGTGCTCTTGGGGAACCCCTCTTCCTAGCCACCAAGCTAGGGGATACGCGGCGAAAGGGGGGTACCGATAAACTCATCTTT. This sequence encodes CALGEPLFLATKLGDTRRKGGTDKLIF.

The V call is TRDV2, the J call TRDJ3; 8 bases are a match to TRDD3. Here the J gene was assigned by germline matching of the DNA, as TCRdb has none. CDR3 size: 20 residues. V gave up 3 bases and J gave up 0 bases; unmatched junction bases: 12. Germline CDR1 reads GEAIGNYY; CDR2 reads EKD. The chain's CDR3 is CACDPLLLGDTSWDTRQMFF. The CDR3 DNA sequence: TGTGCCTGTGACCCTCTTTTGCTGGGGGACACCTCCTGGGACACCCGACAGATGTTTTTC.

This clone was counted between two and nine times. A far larger clone differs by one base, so this is likely a read error. The same CDR3 is also encoded by other DNA sequences in this sample. CDR3 nucleotide sequence: TGCGCCTTTCGATCACTTTCCCATAGTAATAAACTCATCTTT. Protein product: CAFRSLSHSNKLIF. The rearrangement uses TRDV3 and TRDJ1, with D possibly being TRDD1 (5 bases). Because TCRdb records no J gene, it was assigned here through a match of the DNA to germline. From germline, CDR1 is TVYSNPD and CDR2 GDNSRS (reference sequence). This CDR3 comprises 14 residues.

This clone has a handful of counts. A far larger clone is a single base away, which makes a read error likely. At the DNA level, this CDR3 is encoded by other sequences in the same sample as well. TRDV1 is the V gene, and the J gene was not called; the D segment call TRDD3 is taken from the table without a DNA check. The CDR3 runs to 20 residues. Germline V gives CDR1 TSWWSYY, CDR2 QGS. The CDR3 DNA sequence: TGTGCTCTTGGGGAAATTTTATGGGGTCTAGGAGGGGATATTGCCGATAAACTCATCTTC. It specifies CALGEILWGLGGDIADKLIF.

This clone was detected a few times. This rearrangement joins TRDV1 to TRDJ1; 8 bases align to TRDD3. Since TCRdb gives no J gene, matching the DNA to germline was used here to assign it. CDR1 TSWWSYY and CDR2 QGS come from the germline V gene. J was trimmed by 0 bases and V by 2 bases; bases with no gene match: 26. This CDR3 is 23 amino acids long. As DNA, the CDR3 is TGTGCTCTTGGGGAATCCCGCGGTTCGGGGATACTGGGCCTTTGGGGAGACACCGATAAACTCATCTTT. This encodes CALGESRGSGILGLWGDTDKLIF.